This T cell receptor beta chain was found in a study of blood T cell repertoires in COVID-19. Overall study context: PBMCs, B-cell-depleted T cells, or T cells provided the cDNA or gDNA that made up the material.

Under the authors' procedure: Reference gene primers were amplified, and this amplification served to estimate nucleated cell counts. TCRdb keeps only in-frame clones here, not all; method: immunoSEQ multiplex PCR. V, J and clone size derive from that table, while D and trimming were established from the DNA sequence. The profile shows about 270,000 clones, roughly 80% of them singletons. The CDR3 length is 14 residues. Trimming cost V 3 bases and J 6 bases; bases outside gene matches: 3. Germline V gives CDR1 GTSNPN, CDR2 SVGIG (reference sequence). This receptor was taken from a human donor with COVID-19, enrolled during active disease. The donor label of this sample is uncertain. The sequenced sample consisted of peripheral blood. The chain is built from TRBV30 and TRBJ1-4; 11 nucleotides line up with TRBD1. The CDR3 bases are TGTGCCTGGAGCGGGGGACAGGGGGATGAAAAACTGTTTTTT. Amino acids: CAWSGGQGDEKLFF. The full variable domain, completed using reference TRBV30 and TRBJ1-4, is SQTIHQWPATLVQPVGSPLSLECTVEGTSNPNLYWYRQAAGRGLQLLFYSVGIGQISSEVPQNLSASRPQDRQFILSSKKLLLSDSGFYLCAWSGGQGDEKLFFGSGTQLSVL.